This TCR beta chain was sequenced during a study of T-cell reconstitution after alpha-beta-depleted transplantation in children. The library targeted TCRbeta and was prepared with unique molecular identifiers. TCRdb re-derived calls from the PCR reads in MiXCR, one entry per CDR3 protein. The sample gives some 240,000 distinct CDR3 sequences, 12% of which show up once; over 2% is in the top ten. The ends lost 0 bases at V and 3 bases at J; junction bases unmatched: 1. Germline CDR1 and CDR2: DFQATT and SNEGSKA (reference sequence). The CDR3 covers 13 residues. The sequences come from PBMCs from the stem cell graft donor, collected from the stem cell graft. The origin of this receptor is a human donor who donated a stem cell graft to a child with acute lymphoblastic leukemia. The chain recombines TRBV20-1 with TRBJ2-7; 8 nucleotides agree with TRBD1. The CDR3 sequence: CSARDGTGYEQYF. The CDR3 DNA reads TGCAGTGCTAGAGATGGGACAGGCTACGAGCAGTACTTC.